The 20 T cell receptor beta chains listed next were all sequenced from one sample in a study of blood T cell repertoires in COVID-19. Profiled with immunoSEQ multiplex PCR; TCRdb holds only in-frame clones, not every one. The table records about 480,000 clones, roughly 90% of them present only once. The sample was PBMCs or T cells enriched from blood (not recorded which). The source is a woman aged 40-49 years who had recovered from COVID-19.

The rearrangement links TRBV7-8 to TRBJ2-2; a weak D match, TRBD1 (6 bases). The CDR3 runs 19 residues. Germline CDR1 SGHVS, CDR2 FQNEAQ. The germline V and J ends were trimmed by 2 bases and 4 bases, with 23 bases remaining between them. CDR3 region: CASSLRVLTGTLFTGELFF. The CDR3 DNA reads TGTGCCAGCAGCTTAAGGGTGCTTACAGGGACGTTGTTCACCGGGGAGCTGTTTTTT. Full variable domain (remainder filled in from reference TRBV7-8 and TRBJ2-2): GAGVSQSPRYKVAKRGQDVALRCDPISGHVSLFWYQQALGQGPEFLTYFQNEAQLDKSGLPSDRFFAERPEGSVSTLKIQRTQQEDSAVYLCASSLRVLTGTLFTGELFFGEGSRLTVL.

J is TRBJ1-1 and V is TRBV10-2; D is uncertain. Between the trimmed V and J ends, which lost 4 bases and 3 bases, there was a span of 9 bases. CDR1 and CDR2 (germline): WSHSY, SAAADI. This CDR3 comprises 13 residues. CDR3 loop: CASSAVAYTEAFF. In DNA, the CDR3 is TGCGCCAGCAGTGCCGTGGCTTACACTGAAGCTTTCTTT.

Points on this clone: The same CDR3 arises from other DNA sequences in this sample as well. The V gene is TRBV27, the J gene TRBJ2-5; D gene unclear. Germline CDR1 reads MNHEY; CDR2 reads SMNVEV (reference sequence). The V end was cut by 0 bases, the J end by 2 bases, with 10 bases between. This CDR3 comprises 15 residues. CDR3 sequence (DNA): TGTGCCAGCAGTTTATCCTGGGCAGCTCAAGAGACCCAGTACTTC. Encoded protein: CASSLSWAAQETQYF.

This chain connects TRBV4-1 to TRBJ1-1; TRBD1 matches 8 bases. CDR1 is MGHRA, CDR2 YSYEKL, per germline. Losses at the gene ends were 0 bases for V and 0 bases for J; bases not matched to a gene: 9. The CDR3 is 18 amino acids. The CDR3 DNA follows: TGCGCCAGCAGCCAAGATCGGGACAGGCATACTATGAACACTGAAGCTTTCTTT. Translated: CASSQDRDRHTMNTEAFF.

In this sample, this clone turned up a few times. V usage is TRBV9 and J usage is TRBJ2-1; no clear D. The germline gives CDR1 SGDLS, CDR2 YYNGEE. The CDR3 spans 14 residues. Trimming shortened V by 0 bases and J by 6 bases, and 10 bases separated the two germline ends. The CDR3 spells CASSVESVRNEQFF. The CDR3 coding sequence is TGTGCCAGCAGCGTAGAGAGCGTTCGCAATGAGCAGTTCTTC.

The CDR3 loop reads CAINPGQGVYGYTF. In DNA, the CDR3 is TGTGCCATCAACCCCGGACAGGGGGTCTATGGCTACACCTTC. The chain is built from TRBV10-3 and TRBJ1-2; 10 bases map to TRBD1. Germline V gene data show CDR1 as ENHRY and CDR2 as SYGVKD. The CDR3 contains 14 residues. J lost 4 bases, V lost 7 bases, and 6 bases had no gene match.

CDR3 in amino acids: CASSTNSGDSPLHF. Written as DNA, the CDR3 is TGTGCCAGTAGTACCAACTCAGGGGATTCACCCCTCCACTTT. This sequence joins TRBV19 and TRBJ1-6, with D possibly matching TRBD1 (6 bases). Trimming took off 4 bases at V and 8 bases at J, with 12 bases between the two ends. This CDR3 comprises 14 residues. CDR1 and CDR2 from the germline V gene are LNHDA and SQIVND (reference sequence).

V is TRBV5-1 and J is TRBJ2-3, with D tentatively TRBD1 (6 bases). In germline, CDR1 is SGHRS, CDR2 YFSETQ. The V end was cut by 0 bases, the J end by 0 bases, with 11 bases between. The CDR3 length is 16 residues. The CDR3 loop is CASSLGQGTSTDTQYF. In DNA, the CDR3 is TGCGCCAGCAGCTTGGGCCAGGGGACGAGCACAGATACGCAGTATTTT.

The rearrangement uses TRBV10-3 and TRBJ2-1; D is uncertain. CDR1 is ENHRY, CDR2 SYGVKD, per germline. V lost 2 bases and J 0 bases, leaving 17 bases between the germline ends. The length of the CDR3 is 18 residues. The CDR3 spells CAISEPPWATSSYNEQFF. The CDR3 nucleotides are TGTGCCATCAGTGAGCCACCCTGGGCGACCAGCTCCTACAATGAGCAGTTCTTC.

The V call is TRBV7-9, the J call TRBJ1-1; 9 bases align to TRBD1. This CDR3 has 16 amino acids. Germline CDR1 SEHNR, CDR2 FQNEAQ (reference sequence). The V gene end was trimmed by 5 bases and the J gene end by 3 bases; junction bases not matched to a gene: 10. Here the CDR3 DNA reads TGTGCCAGCAGCCCGACCGGGACAGGGTGGTACACTGAAGCTTTCTTT. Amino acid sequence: CASSPTGTGWYTEAFF.

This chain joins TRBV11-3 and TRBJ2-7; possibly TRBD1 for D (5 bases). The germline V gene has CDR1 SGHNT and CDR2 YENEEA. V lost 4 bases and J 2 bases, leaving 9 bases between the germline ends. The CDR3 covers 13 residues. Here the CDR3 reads CASSSTGAYEQYF. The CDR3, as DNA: TGTGCCAGCAGCTCAACAGGAGCCTACGAGCAGTACTTC.

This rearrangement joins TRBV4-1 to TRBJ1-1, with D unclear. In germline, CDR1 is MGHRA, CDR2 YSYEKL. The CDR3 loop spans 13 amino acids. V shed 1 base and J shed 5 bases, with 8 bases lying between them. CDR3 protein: CASSQAPGTEAFF. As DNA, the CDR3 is TGCGCCAGCAGCCAAGCCCCGGGTACTGAAGCTTTCTTT.

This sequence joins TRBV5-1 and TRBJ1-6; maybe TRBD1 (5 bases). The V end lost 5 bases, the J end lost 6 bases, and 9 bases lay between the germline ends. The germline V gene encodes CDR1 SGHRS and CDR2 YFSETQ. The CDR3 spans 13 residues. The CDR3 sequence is CASRTESNSPLHF. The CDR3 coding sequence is TGCGCCAGCAGGACAGAGAGTAATTCACCCCTCCACTTT.

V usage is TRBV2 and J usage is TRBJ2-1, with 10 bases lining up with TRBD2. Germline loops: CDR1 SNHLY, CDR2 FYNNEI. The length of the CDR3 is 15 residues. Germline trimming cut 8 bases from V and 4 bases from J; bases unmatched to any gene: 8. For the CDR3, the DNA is TGTGCCAGCGGGACTAGCGTGAATGAATACAATGAGCAGTTCTTC. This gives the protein CASGTSVNEYNEQFF.

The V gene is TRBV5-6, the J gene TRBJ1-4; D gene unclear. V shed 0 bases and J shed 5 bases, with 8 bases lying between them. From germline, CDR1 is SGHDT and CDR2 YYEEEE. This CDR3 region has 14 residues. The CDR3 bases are TGTGCCAGCAGCTTGGCCGGAGAGAATGAAAAACTGTTTTTT. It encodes CASSLAGENEKLFF.

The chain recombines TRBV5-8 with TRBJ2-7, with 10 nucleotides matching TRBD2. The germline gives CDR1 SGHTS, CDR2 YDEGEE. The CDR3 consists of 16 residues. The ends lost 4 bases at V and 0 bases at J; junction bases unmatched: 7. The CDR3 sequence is CASSPGTSESSYEQYF. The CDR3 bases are TGTGCCAGCAGCCCCGGGACTAGCGAAAGCTCCTACGAGCAGTACTTC.

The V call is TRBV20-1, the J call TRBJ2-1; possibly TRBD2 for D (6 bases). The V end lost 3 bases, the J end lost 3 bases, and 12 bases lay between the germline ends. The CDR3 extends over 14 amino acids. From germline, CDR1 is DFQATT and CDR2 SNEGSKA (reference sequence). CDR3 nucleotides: TGCAGTGCTAGTGGGCTGGGGGGCTACAATGAGCAGTTCTTC. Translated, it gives CSASGLGGYNEQFF.

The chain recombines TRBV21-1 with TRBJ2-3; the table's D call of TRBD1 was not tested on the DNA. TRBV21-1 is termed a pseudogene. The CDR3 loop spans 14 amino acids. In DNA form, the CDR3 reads TGTGCCAGCCGGGACAGGGGAGGAACAGATACGCAGTATTTT. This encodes CASRDRGGTDTQYF.

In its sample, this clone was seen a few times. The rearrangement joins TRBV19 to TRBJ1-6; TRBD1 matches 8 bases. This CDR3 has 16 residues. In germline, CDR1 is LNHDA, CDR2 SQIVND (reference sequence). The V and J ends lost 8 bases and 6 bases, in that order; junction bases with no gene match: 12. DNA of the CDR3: TGTGCCAGTGAGGACAGGGCCGGCGGATTTAATTCACCCCTCCACTTT. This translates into CASEDRAGGFNSPLHF.

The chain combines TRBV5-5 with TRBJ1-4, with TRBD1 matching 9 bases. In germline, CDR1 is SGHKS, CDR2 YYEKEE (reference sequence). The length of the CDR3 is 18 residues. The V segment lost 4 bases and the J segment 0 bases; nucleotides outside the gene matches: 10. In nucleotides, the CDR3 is TGTGCCAGCAGCCTACAACAGGGGGCGCTTCCAACTAATGAAAAACTGTTTTTT. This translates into CASSLQQGALPTNEKLFF.